This T cell receptor beta chain appears in the sequencing data of a study of blood T cells in healthy people across ages. General study findings and limits: What prevented conclusive comparison of naive and antigen-experienced cells was that PBMCs were unsorted. The study regarded diversity estimates from one million T cells as underestimates.

The use of a sample-barcoded 5' primer and a J-beta primer mix characterized a second PCR of roughly 6 to 11 cycles. A template-switch adaptor containing 12 random nucleotides labeled each cDNA molecule. One entry per CDR3 protein, called by TCRdb with MiXCR from the 5' RACE reads. The data contain about 900,000 distinct CDR3 sequences, 62% of them seen just once; the ten biggest clones take up 25% to 30%. Worth noting for this clonotype: Its antigen is as yet unknown.

PBMCs, at least 6 million per sample, were isolated. Sample: blood. This TCR was sampled from a man aged 25 to 45 in good health.

The DNA of the CDR3 is TGCAGCGCCAGCCCGTGGGCAGATACGCAGTATTTT. It encodes CSASPWADTQYF. The chain employs TRBV29-1 and TRBJ2-3; D call uncertain. The CDR3 is 12 residues long. V shed 7 bases and J shed 4 bases, with 12 bases lying between them. Per the germline V gene, CDR1 is SQVTM and CDR2 is ANQGSEA.